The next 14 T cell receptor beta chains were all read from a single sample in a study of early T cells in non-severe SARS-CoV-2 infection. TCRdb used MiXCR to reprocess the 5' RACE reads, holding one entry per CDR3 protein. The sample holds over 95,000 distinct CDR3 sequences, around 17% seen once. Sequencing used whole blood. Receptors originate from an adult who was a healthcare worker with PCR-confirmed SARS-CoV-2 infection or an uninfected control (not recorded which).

The CDR3 DNA is TGTGCCAGCAGCTTAGGGCCGGGTAGTAACACTGAAGCTTTCTTT. Its translation: CASSLGPGSNTEAFF. V and J are TRBV7-2 and TRBJ1-1; D unresolved. The CDR3 has 15 residues. With 1 base removed from V and 2 bases from J, the gap between germline ends came to 11 bases. The germline V gene has CDR1 SGHTA and CDR2 FQGNSA. Complete variable domain (other parts from reference TRBV7-2 and TRBJ1-1): GAGVSQSPSNKVTEKGKDVELRCDPISGHTALYWYRQSLGQGLEFLIYFQGNSAPDKSGLPSDRFSAERTGGSVSTLTIQRTQQEDSAVYLCASSLGPGSNTEAFFGQGTRLTVV.

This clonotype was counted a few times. This chain's CDR3 is CSVFDRDPGGELFF. In DNA, the CDR3 is TGCAGCGTGTTCGACAGGGACCCCGGAGGGGAGCTGTTTTTT. The rearrangement uses TRBV29-1 and TRBJ2-2, with TRBD1 matching 7 bases. This CDR3 contains 14 residues. Trimming at V came to 6 bases and at J to 8 bases, leaving 12 bases not matched to a gene. Germline V lookup: CDR1 SQVTM, CDR2 ANQGSEA.

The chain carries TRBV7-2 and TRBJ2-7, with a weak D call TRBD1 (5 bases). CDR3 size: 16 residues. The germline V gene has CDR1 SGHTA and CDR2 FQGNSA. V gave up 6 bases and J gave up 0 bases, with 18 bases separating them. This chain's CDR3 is CASSDRGATSSYEQYF. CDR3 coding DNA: TGTGCCAGCAGTGACAGAGGCGCCACCAGCTCCTACGAGCAGTACTTC. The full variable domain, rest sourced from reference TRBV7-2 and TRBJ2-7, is GAGVSQSPSNKVTEKGKDVELRCDPISGHTALYWYRQSLGQGLEFLIYFQGNSAPDKSGLPSDRFSAERTGGSVSTLTIQRTQQEDSAVYLCASSDRGATSSYEQYFGPGTRLTVT.

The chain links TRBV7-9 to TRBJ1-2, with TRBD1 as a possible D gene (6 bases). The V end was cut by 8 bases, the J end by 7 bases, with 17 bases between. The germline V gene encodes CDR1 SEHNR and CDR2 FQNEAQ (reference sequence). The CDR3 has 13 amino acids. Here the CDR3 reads CASRNSGASGYTF. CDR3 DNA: TGTGCCAGCCGAAACTCAGGGGCGAGTGGCTACACCTTC.

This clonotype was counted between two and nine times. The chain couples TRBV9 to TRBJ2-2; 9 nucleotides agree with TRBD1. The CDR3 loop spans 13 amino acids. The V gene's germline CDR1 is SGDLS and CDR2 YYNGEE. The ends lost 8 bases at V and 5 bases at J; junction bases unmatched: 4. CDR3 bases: TGTGCCAGTCGGACAGGGGTGACCGGGGAGCTGTTTTTT. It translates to CASRTGVTGELFF.

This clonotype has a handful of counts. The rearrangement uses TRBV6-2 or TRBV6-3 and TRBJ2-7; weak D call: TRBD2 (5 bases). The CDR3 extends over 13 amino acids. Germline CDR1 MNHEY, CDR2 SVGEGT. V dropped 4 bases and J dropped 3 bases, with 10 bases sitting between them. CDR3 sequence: CASSFGNYYEQYF. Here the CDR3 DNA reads TGTGCCAGCAGTTTCGGGAACTACTACGAGCAGTACTTC.

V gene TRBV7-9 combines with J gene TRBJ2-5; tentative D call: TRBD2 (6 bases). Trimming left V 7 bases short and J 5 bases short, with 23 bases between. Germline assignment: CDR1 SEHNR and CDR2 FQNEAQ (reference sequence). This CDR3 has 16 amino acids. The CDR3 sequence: CASTPGRFPLQETQYF. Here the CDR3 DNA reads TGTGCCAGCACCCCGGGGAGGTTTCCCTTACAGGAGACCCAGTACTTC. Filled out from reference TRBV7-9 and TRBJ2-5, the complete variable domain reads DTGVSQNPRHKITKRGQNVTFRCDPISEHNRLYWYRQTLGQGPEFLTYFQNEAQLEKSRLLSDRFSAERPKGSFSTLEIQRTEQGDSAMYLCASTPGRFPLQETQYFGPGTRLLVL.

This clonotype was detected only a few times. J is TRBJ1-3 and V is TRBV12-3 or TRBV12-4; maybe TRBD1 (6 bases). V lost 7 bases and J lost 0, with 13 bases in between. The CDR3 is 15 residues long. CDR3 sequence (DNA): TGTGCCAGCAACCTCAGGGGCCTCTCTGGAAACACCATATATTTT. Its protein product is CASNLRGLSGNTIYF.

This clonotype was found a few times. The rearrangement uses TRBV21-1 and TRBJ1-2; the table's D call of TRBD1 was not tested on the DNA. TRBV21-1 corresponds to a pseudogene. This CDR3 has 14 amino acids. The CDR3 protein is CASSKKDSGGGYTF. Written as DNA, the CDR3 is TGTGCCAGCAGCAAAAAGGACAGTGGGGGTGGCTACACCTTC.

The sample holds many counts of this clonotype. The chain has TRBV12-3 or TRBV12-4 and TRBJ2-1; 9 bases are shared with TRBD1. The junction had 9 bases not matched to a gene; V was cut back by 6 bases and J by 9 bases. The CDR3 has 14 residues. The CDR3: CASRPGTGSTEQFF. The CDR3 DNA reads TGTGCCAGCAGGCCCGGGACAGGGAGTACTGAGCAGTTCTTC.

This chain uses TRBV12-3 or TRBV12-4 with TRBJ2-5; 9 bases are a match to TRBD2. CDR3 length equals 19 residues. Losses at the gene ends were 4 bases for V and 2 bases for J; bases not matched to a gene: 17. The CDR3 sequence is CASSSFPLSLAGDQETQYF. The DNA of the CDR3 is TGTGCCAGCAGTTCTTTTCCCCTATCATTAGCGGGAGATCAAGAGACCCAGTACTTC.

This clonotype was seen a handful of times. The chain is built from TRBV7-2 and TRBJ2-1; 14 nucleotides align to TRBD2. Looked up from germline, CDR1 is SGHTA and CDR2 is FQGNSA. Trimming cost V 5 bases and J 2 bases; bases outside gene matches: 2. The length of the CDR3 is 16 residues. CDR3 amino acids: CASSTGLAGAYNEQFF. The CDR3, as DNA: TGTGCCAGCAGCACGGGACTAGCGGGAGCCTACAATGAGCAGTTCTTC.

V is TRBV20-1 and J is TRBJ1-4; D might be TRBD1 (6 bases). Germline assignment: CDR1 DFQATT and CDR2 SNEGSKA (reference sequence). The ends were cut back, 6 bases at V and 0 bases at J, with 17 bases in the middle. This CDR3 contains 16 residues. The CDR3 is CSARGGAGATNEKLFF. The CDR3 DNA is TGCAGTGCGAGGGGTGGAGCAGGGGCAACTAATGAAAAACTGTTTTTT.

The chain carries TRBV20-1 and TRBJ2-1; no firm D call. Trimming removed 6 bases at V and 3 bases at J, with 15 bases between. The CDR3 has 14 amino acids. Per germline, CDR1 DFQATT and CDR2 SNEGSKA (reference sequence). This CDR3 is CSAYGRPLYNEQFF. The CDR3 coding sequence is TGCAGTGCCTACGGTAGGCCTCTCTACAATGAGCAGTTCTTC.